This TCR beta chain comes out of a study of blood T cell repertoires in COVID-19. Study-level information: Sites in the United States, Italy and Spain provided acute and convalescent COVID-19 samples.

In the original analysis: Reference gene primer amplification gave nucleated cell count estimates. Profiled with immunoSEQ multiplex PCR; TCRdb holds only in-frame clones, not every one. The V and J calls and clone size were taken over from that table, and D and trimming were inferred from the DNA. The sample records some 210,000 clones, around four fifths being singletons. Everyone who took part was 18 to 89 years old, and they came from about two dozen US areas. Donors in Cohort 3 counted as recovered after two negative PCRs, clearance, or symptom resolution. This CDR3 is built from 16 residues. CDR1 and CDR2 from the germline V gene are SGHDT and YYEEEE. V was shortened by 0 bases and J by 2 bases, with 12 bases between the two germline ends.

The V call is TRBV5-6, the J call TRBJ1-3, with D perhaps matching TRBD1 (6 bases). This receptor was taken from a middle-aged man who had recovered from COVID-19. Sample: PBMCs or T cells enriched from blood (not recorded which). CDR3 nucleotides: TGTGCCAGCAGCTTGGAGGCAGGGGCGGCTGGAAACACCATATATTTT. Its protein product is CASSLEAGAAGNTIYF.